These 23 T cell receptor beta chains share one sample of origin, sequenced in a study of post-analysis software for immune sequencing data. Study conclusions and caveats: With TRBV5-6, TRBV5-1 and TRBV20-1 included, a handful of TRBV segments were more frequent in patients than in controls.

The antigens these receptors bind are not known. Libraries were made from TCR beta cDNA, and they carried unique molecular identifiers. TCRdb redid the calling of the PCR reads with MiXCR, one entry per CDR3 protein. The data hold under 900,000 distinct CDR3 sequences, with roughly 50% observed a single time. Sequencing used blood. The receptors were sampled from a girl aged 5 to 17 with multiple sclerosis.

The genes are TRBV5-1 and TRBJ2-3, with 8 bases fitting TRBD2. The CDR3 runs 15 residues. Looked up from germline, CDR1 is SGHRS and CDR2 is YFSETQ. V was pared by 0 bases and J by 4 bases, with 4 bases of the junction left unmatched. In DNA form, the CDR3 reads TGCGCCAGCAGCTTGGACACCGGGAGGGCAGATACGCAGTATTTT. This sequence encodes CASSLDTGRADTQYF. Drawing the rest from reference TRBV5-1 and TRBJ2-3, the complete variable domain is KAGVTQTPRYLIKTRGQQVTLSCSPISGHRSVSWYQQTPGQGLQFLFEYFSETQRNKGNFPGRFSGRQFSNSRSEMNVSTLELGDSALYLCASSLDTGRADTQYFGPGTRLTVL.

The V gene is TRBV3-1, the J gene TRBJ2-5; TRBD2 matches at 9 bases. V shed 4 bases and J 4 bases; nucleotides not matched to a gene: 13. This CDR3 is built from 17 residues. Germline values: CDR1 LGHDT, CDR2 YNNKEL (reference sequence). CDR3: CASSLLGSGGIVETQYF. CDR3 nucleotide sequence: TGTGCCAGCAGCCTGCTGGGGAGCGGGGGGATTGTAGAGACCCAGTACTTC.

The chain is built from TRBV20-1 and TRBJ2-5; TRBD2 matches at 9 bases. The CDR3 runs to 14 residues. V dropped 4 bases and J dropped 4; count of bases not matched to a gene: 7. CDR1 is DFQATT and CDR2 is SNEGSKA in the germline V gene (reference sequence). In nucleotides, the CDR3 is TGCAGTGCTACAGTAGCGGGGGCCCCAGAGACCCAGTACTTC. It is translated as CSATVAGAPETQYF.

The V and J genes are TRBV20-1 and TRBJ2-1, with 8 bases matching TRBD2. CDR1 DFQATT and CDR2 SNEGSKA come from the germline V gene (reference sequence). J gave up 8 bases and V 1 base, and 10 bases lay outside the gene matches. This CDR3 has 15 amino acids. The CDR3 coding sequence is TGCAGTGCTAGAGGTTATAGGACTAGCTCAGATGAGCAGTTCTTC. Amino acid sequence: CSARGYRTSSDEQFF.

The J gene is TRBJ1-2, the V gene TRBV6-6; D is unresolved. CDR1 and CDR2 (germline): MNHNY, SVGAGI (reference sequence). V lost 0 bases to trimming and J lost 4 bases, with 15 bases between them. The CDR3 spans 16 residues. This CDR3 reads CASSYSAVPGVYGYTF. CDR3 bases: TGTGCCAGCAGTTACTCAGCTGTGCCCGGGGTCTATGGCTACACCTTC.

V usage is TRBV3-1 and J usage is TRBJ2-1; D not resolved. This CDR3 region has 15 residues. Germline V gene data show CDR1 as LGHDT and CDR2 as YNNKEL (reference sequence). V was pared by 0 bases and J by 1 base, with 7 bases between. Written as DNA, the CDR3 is TGTGCCAGCAGCCAAGATACCACTTCCTACAATGAGCAGTTCTTC. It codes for CASSQDTTSYNEQFF.

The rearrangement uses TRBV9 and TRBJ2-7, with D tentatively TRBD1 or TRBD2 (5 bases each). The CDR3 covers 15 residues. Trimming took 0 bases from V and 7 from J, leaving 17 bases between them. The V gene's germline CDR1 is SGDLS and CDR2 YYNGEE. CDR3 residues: CASSVDVLGATEQYF. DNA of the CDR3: TGTGCCAGCAGCGTAGACGTACTCGGGGCTACTGAGCAGTACTTC.

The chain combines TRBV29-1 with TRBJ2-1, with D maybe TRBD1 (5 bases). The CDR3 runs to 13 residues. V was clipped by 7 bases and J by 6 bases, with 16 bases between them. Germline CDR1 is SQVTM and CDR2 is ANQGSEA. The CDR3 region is CSAKGRLLNEQFF. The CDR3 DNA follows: TGCAGCGCCAAGGGGCGCCTCCTCAATGAGCAGTTCTTC.

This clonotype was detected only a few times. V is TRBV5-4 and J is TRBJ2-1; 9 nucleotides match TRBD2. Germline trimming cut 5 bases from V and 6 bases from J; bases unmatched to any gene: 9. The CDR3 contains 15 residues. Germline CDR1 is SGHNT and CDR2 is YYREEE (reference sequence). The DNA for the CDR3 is TGTGCCAGCAGTTCCCCGGGACTAGCCTTCAATGAGCAGTTCTTC. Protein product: CASSSPGLAFNEQFF.

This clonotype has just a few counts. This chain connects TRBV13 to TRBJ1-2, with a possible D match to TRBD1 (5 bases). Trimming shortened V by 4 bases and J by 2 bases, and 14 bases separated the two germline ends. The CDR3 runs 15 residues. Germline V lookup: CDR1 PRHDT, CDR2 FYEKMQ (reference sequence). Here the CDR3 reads CASSSKGDRNYGYTF. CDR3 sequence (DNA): TGTGCCAGCAGCTCCAAGGGAGACAGAAACTATGGCTACACCTTC.

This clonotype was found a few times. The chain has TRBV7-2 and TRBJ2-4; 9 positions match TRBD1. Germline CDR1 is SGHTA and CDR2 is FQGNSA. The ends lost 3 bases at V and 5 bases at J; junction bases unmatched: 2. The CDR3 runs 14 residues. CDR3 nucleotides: TGTGCCAGCAGCTTCCGGACAGGGGAAAACATTCAGTACTTC. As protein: CASSFRTGENIQYF.

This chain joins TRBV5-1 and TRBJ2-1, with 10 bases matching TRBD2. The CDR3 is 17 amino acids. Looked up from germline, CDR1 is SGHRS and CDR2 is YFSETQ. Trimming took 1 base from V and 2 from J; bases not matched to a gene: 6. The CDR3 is CASSLFLAGVTYNEQFF. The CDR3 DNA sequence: TGCGCCAGCAGCTTGTTTCTAGCGGGGGTCACCTACAATGAGCAGTTCTTC. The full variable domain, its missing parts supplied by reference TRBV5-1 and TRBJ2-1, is KAGVTQTPRYLIKTRGQQVTLSCSPISGHRSVSWYQQTPGQGLQFLFEYFSETQRNKGNFPGRFSGRQFSNSRSEMNVSTLELGDSALYLCASSLFLAGVTYNEQFFGPGTRLTVL.

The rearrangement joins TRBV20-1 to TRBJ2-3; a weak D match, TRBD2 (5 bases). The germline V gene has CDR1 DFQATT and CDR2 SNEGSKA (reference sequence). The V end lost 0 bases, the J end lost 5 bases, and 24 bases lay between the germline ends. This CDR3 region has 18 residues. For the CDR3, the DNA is TGCAGTGCTAGAGATCCTAGCCCCCGAGTTCGGGAAAGAGATACGCAGTATTTT. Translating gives CSARDPSPRVRERDTQYF.

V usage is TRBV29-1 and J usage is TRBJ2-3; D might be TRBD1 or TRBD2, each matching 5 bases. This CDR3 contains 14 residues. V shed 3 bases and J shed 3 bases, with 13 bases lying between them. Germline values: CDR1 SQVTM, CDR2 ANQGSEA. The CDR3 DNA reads TGCAGCGTTGAGCCAGGGACGCAAACAGATACGCAGTATTTT. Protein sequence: CSVEPGTQTDTQYF.

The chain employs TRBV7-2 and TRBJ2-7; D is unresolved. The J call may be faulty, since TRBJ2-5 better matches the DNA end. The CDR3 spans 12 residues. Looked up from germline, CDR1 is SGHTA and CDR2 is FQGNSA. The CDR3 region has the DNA TGTGCCAGCGGAAGTGTGCGAGAGACCCAGTACTTC. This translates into CASGSVRETQYF.

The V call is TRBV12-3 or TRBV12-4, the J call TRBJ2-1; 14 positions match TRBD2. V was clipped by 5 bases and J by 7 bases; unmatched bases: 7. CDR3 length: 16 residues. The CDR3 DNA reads TGTGCCAGCAGTGTAGGTGGGACTAGCGGGAGTAATGAGCAGTTCTTC. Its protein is CASSVGGTSGSNEQFF.

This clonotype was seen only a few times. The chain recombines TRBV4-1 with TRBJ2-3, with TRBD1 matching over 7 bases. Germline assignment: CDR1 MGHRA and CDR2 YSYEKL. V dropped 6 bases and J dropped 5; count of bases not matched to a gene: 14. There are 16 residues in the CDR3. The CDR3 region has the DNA TGCGCCAGCAGACACGTAGGCAGGGGGAAACGAGATACGCAGTATTTT. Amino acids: CASRHVGRGKRDTQYF.

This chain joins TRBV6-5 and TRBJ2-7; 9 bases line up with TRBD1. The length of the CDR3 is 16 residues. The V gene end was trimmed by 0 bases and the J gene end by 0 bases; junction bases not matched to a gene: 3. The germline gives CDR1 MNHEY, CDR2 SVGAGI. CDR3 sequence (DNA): TGTGCCAGCAGTTACTCCTGGACAGGGGCCTCCTACGAGCAGTACTTC. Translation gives CASSYSWTGASYEQYF.

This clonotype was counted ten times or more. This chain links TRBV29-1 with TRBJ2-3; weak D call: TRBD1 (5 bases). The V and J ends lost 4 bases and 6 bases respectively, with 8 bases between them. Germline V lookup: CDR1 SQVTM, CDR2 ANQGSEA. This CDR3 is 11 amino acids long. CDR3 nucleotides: TGCAGCGTTGGGGGCGGCGATACGCAGTATTTT. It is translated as CSVGGGDTQYF.

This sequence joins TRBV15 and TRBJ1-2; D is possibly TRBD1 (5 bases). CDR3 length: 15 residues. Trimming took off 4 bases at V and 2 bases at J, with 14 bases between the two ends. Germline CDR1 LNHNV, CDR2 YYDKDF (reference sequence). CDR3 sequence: CATSIAGTPNYGYTF. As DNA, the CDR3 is TGTGCCACCAGCATCGCCGGGACGCCCAACTATGGCTACACCTTC.

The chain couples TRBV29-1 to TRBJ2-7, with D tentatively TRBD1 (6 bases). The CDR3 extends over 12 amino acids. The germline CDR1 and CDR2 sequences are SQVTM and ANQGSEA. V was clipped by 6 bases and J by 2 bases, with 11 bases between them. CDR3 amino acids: CSVQQGPYEQYF. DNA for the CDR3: TGCAGCGTACAACAGGGCCCCTACGAGCAGTACTTC.

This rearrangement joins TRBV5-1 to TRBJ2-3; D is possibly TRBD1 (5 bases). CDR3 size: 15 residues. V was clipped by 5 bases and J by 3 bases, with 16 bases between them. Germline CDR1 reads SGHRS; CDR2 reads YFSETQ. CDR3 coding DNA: TGCGCCAGCAGAGGTTCAGGGTATGGAACAGATACGCAGTATTTT. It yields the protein CASRGSGYGTDTQYF. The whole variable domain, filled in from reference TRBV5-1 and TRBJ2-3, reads KAGVTQTPRYLIKTRGQQVTLSCSPISGHRSVSWYQQTPGQGLQFLFEYFSETQRNKGNFPGRFSGRQFSNSRSEMNVSTLELGDSALYLCASRGSGYGTDTQYFGPGTRLTVL.

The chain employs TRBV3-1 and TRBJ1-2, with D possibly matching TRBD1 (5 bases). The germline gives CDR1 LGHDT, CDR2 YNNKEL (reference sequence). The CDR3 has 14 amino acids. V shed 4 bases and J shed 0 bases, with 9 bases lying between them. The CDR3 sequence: CASSLRGSNYGYTF. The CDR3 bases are TGTGCCAGCAGCCTAAGGGGTTCTAACTATGGCTACACCTTC.